This TCR beta chain was sequenced in a study of tumor and adjacent non-tumor tissue in lung cancer. Across the study: On average, productive TCRbeta reads reached about 4.2 million per sample. Findings of the study overall: Compared with tumor, normal lung showed significantly lower TCR diversity. Tumor repertoires had a smaller top 100 clone share than normal lung. Tumor TCR diversity, when higher, was linked to shorter survival.

The V gene's germline CDR1 is LGHNA and CDR2 YNFKEQ. The CDR3 consists of 17 residues. The template was RNA from unsorted bulk tissue. More than 3 cm separated this lung sample from the edge of the tumor. Comments on this clonotype: Its antigen is still unknown. One end of the junction does not line up with germline, which may come from a read error.

Three rounds of nested PCR, following a modified ARM-PCR protocol, produced the TCRbeta library. MiXCR was run by TCRdb on the multiplex PCR reads, yielding one entry per CDR3 protein. The table lists roughly 120,000 distinct CDR3 sequences, 60% to 70% of them singletons. This chain uses TRBV4-2 with TRBJ1-1; no clear D. This TCR came from a man aged 60 to 75 with non-small cell lung cancer. Sequencing was done on a sample of distant non-tumor lung tissue. CDR3 sequence reads: CVSSQDRIRGKNTEAFF. Here the CDR3 DNA reads TGTGTCAGCAGCCAAGATCGCATCAGAGGGAAGAACACTGAAGCCTTCTTT.